The rows below give T cell receptor beta chains drawn from one sample of a study of T cells after somatic rescue of genetic block. Sequencing used immunoSEQ multiplex PCR; TCRdb keeps in-frame clones, though not all of them. The table has about 68,000 clones, less than 95% seen once. Sequencing used peripheral blood mononuclear cells (PBMCs). These receptors all come from a middle-aged man. CDR3s include the opening cysteine and the closing phenylalanine or tryptophan. Fields, in order: CDR3 length, J gene, clone size, V gene, D gene, CDR3 protein, CDR3 DNA. A D gene is named only where the DNA matches it firmly. Not every row has a clone size; where given, it reads once, few, many or a size class.

15 | TRBJ2-1 | NA | TRBV7-9 | NA | CASSLAEGSYNEQFF | TGTGCCAGCAGCTTAGCGGAGGGGTCCTACAATGAGCAGTTCTTC
14 | TRBJ1-2 | NA | TRBV5-1 | NA | CASSLVGADYGYTF | TGCGCCAGCAGCTTGGTCGGGGCCGACTATGGCTACACCTTC
16 | TRBJ2-1 | once | TRBV19 | TRBD2 | CASSIDRERGYNEQFF | TGTGCCAGTAGTATAGATCGCGAGCGGGGCTACAATGAGCAGTTCTTC
16 | TRBJ2-6 | NA | TRBV7-9 | NA | CASSLARVEGANVLTF | TGTGCCAGCAGCTTAGCGCGGGTTGAGGGGGCCAACGTCCTGACTTTC
15 | TRBJ2-2 | NA | TRBV5-5 | NA | CASSLPTAHTGELFF | TGTGCCAGCAGCCTCCCGACAGCTCACACCGGGGAGCTGTTTTTT
13 | TRBJ1-2 | NA | TRBV2 | NA | CASSGQGNYGYTF | TGTGCCAGCAGTGGTCAGGGGAACTATGGCTACACCTTC
16 | TRBJ2-7 | NA | TRBV6-5 | TRBD2 | CASSYSIRTSAYEQYF | TGTGCCAGCAGTTACTCGATTCGGACTAGCGCCTACGAGCAGTACTTC
14 | TRBJ1-1 | NA | TRBV5-1 | NA | CASSFGGSSTEAFF | TGCGCCAGCAGCTTTGGGGGGTCGAGCACTGAAGCTTTCTTT
16 | TRBJ1-6 | NA | TRBV10-1 | NA | CASRRTVSSYNSPLHF | TGCGCCAGCAGACGGACGGTGAGCTCCTATAATTCACCCCTCCACTTT
14 | TRBJ2-3 | NA | TRBV5-1 | TRBD2 | CASSQPDGGDTQYF | TGCGCCAGCAGCCAACCGGACGGGGGGGATACGCAGTATTTT
15 | TRBJ2-2 | NA | TRBV5-4 | TRBD1 | CASSPGQVNTGELFF | TGTGCCAGCAGCCCAGGACAGGTGAACACCGGGGAGCTGTTTTTT
11 | TRBJ1-2 | NA | TRBV20-1 | NA | CSAREGFGYTF | TGCAGTGCTAGAGAAGGTTTCGGCTACACCTTC
13 | TRBJ2-1 | NA | TRBV10-1 | TRBD1 | CASSGDRGYEQFF | TGCGCCAGCAGTGGGGACAGGGGCTATGAGCAGTTCTTC
14 | TRBJ2-7 | NA | TRBV15 | TRBD1 | CATSREQGTYEQYF | TGTGCCACCAGCAGAGAACAGGGGACCTACGAGCAGTACTTC
15 | TRBJ1-1 | few | TRBV4-2 | NA | CASSPGRPLNTEAFF | TGTGCCAGCAGCCCTGGACGTCCTTTGAACACTGAAGCTTTCTTT
16 | TRBJ2-1 | NA | TRBV27 | NA | CASSLEGARSYNEQFF | TGTGCCAGCAGTTTGGAGGGGGCTCGCTCCTACAATGAGCAGTTCTTC
14 | TRBJ2-1 | NA | TRBV7-7 | TRBD2 | CASSVLADYNEQFF | TGTGCTAGCAGCGTTCTAGCGGATTACAATGAGCAGTTCTTC
16 | TRBJ1-4 | NA | TRBV6-1 | TRBD1 | CASSEAVGQGGEKLFF | TGTGCCAGCAGTGAAGCGGTGGGACAGGGAGGTGAAAAACTGTTTTTT
16 | TRBJ1-5 | NA | TRBV11-2 | NA | CASSLDNPGHPGPQHF | TGTGCCAGCAGCTTAGATAACCCAGGGCACCCTGGGCCCCAGCATTTT
14 | TRBJ2-5 | NA | TRBV4-2 | NA | CASSSDREQETQYF | TGTGCCAGCAGCTCGGATCGGGAACAAGAGACCCAGTACTTC
14 | TRBJ1-2 | NA | TRBV6-1 | TRBD1 | CASSHGTGGYGYTF | TGTGCCAGCAGTCATGGGACAGGGGGATATGGCTACACCTTC
14 | TRBJ1-4 | NA | TRBV5-4 | NA | CASSLANRDEKLFF | TGTGCCAGCAGCTTGGCCAACAGGGATGAAAAACTGTTTTTT
14 | TRBJ1-6 | NA | TRBV15 | NA | CATSRTGPNSPLHF | TGTGCCACCAGCAGGACAGGACCTAATTCACCCCTCCACTTT
13 | TRBJ2-6 | NA | TRBV6-1 | NA | CASSRSGANVLTF | TGTGCCAGCAGTCGCTCTGGGGCCAACGTCCTGACTTTC
15 | TRBJ2-3 | NA | TRBV4-2 | NA | CASSQAVSKTDTQYF | TGTGCCAGCAGCCAAGCGGTTTCTAAAACAGATACGCAGTATTTT
18 | TRBJ2-5 | once | TRBV4-2 | TRBD2 | CASSQVVLGLAGQETQYF | TGTGCCAGCAGCCAAGTTGTGTTAGGCCTAGCGGGCCAGGAGACCCAGTACTTC
15 | TRBJ1-5 | few | TRBV7-8 | NA | CASSLVWESNQPQHF | TGTGCCAGCAGCTTAGTCTGGGAGAGCAATCAGCCCCAGCATTTT
12 | TRBJ1-2 | NA | TRBV6-5 | TRBD1 | CASSWTGAGYTF | TGTGCCAGCAGTTGGACAGGGGCAGGCTACACCTTC
15 | TRBJ1-2 | NA | TRBV4-1 | TRBD1 | CASSQEWTGKNGYTF | TGCGCCAGCAGCCAAGAGTGGACAGGGAAAAATGGCTACACCTTC
15 | TRBJ2-3 | NA | TRBV4-3 | NA | CASSQDVRATDTQYF | TGCGCCAGCAGCCAAGATGTGAGAGCAACAGATACGCAGTATTTT
15 | TRBJ2-5 | once | TRBV6-4 | NA | CASSDSLGPQETQYF | TGTGCCAGCAGTGACTCCCTCGGTCCCCAAGAGACCCAGTACTTC
13 | TRBJ2-2 | NA | TRBV7-3 | NA | CASRSGNTGELFF | TGTGCCAGCAGATCTGGGAACACCGGGGAGCTGTTTTTT
16 | TRBJ2-5 | NA | TRBV5-6 | TRBD2 | CASSTTSGIGSETQYF | TGTGCCAGCAGCACAACTAGCGGGATAGGGAGCGAGACCCAGTACTTC
15 | TRBJ2-5 | NA | TRBV28 | NA | CASSPPAGLGETQYF | TGTGCCAGCAGCCCCCCGGCGGGATTGGGAGAGACCCAGTACTTC
14 | TRBJ2-7 | NA | TRBV7-6 | NA | CASSLAGDSYEQYF | TGTGCCAGCAGCTTAGCGGGCGATTCCTACGAGCAGTACTTC
15 | TRBJ2-1 | NA | TRBV4-1 | TRBD1 | CASSLFGTGSNEQFF | TGCGCCAGCAGCCTTTTCGGGACAGGGTCAAATGAGCAGTTCTTC
14 | TRBJ1-5 | NA | TRBV15 | NA | CATSSPIGNQPQHF | TGTGCCACCAGCAGTCCCATTGGCAATCAGCCCCAGCATTTT
14 | TRBJ1-4 | NA | TRBV4-1 | NA | CASSQAGVNEKLFF | TGCGCCAGCAGCCAAGCTGGAGTTAATGAAAAACTGTTTTTT
15 | TRBJ2-7 | NA | TRBV11-2 | NA | CASSLSPASSYEQYF | TGTGCCAGCAGCTTAAGTCCAGCCTCATCTTACGAGCAGTACTTC
18 | TRBJ2-6 | NA | TRBV2 | NA | CASSAPGIAYTGANVLTF | TGTGCCAGCAGTGCGCCCGGGATAGCTTATACTGGGGCCAACGTCCTGACTTTC
14 | TRBJ2-7 | NA | TRBV7-6 | TRBD2 | CASSWTSGSYEQYF | TGTGCCAGCAGCTGGACTAGCGGCTCCTACGAGCAGTACTTC
18 | TRBJ2-1 | NA | TRBV5-1 | TRBD2 | CASSFLAGSRSWNNEQFF | TGCGCCAGCAGCTTCCTAGCGGGATCAAGGTCATGGAACAATGAGCAGTTCTTC
19 | TRBJ2-2 | NA | TRBV7-6 | TRBD1 | CASSLGTYRGSPNTGELFF | TGTGCCAGCAGCTTGGGGACGTACAGGGGGTCACCGAACACCGGGGAGCTGTTTTTT
16 | TRBJ2-1 | NA | TRBV6-6 | TRBD2 | CASSQAAGERYNEQFF | TGTGCCAGCAGCCAAGCGGCGGGGGAGAGATACAATGAGCAGTTCTTC
13 | TRBJ2-7 | NA | TRBV7-7 | TRBD1 | CASSGGQGDEQYF | TGTGCCAGCAGCGGGGGACAGGGGGACGAGCAGTACTTC
14 | TRBJ2-5 | NA | TRBV7-9 | TRBD1 | CASSLGQPQETQYF | TGTGCCAGCAGCTTGGGACAGCCACAAGAGACCCAGTACTTC
17 | TRBJ1-2 | NA | TRBV6-1 | TRBD1 | CASSETTGGAKIDGYTF | TGTGCCAGCAGTGAGACTACAGGGGGCGCAAAAATTGATGGCTACACCTTC
14 | TRBJ2-5 | once | TRBV5-1 | NA | CASSLGLHQETQYF | TGCGCCAGCAGCTTGGGACTACACCAAGAGACCCAGTACTTC
14 | TRBJ2-7 | NA | TRBV7-2 | NA | CASSGGGISYEQYF | TGTGCCAGCAGCGGCGGTGGCATATCCTACGAGCAGTACTTC
17 | TRBJ2-5 | NA | TRBV14 | TRBD2 | CASSQAPLAGGRETQYF | TGTGCCAGCAGCCAAGCCCCCCTAGCGGGGGGAAGAGAGACCCAGTACTTC
13 | TRBJ1-2 | NA | TRBV7-2 | TRBD1 | CASSLGSGGGYTF | TGTGCCAGCAGCTTAGGCTCAGGGGGTGGCTACACCTTC
13 | TRBJ2-2 | NA | TRBV2 | NA | CASGRLNTGELFF | TGTGCCAGCGGACGGCTGAACACCGGGGAGCTGTTTTTT
15 | TRBJ2-7 | NA | TRBV5-5 | NA | CASSTGTTPSYEQYF | TGTGCCAGCAGCACCGGGACCACGCCTTCCTACGAGCAGTACTTC
15 | TRBJ2-3 | NA | TRBV6-5 | TRBD1 | CASSLQGARTDTQYF | TGTGCCAGCAGTCTACAGGGGGCGCGCACAGATACGCAGTATTTT